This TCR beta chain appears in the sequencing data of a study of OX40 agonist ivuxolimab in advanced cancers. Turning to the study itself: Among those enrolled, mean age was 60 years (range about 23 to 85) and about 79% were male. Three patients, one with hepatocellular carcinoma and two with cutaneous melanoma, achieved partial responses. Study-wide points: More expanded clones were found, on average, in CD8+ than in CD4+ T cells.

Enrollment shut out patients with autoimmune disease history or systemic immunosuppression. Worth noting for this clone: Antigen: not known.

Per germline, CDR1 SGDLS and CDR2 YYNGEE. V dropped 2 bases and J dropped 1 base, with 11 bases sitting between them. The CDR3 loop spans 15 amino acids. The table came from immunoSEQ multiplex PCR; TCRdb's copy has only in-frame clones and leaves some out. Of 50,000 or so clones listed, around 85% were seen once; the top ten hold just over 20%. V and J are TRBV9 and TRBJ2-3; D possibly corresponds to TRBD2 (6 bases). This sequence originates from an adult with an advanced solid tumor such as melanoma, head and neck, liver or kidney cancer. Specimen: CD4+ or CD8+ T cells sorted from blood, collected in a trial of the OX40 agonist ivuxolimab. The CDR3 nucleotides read TGTGCCAGCAGCGTCGGGGGAGCCCGCACAGATACGCAGTATTTT. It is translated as CASSVGGARTDTQYF.